Below, one T cell receptor (beta chain) is given with its context. The data were taken from a study of T cell changes during pregnancy in multiple sclerosis. Losses at the gene ends were 2 bases for V and 2 bases for J; bases not matched to a gene: 8. In germline, CDR1 is SGHAT, CDR2 FQNNGV. The CDR3 runs to 16 residues. The method was immunoSEQ multiplex PCR; TCRdb's version includes in-frame clones alone and lacks a portion of them. The sample lists tens of thousands of clones, about 96% occurring once. The sequence derives from a female donor with multiple sclerosis, enrolled in a pregnancy study. The source was CD8+ T cells from peripheral blood mononuclear cells, collected after pregnancy. This chain connects TRBV11-2 to TRBJ2-5; 7 bases agree with TRBD2. This CDR3 reads CASSLYFSSGQETQYF. The CDR3 DNA is TGTGCCAGCAGCTTATACTTTTCTAGCGGACAAGAGACCCAGTACTTC.